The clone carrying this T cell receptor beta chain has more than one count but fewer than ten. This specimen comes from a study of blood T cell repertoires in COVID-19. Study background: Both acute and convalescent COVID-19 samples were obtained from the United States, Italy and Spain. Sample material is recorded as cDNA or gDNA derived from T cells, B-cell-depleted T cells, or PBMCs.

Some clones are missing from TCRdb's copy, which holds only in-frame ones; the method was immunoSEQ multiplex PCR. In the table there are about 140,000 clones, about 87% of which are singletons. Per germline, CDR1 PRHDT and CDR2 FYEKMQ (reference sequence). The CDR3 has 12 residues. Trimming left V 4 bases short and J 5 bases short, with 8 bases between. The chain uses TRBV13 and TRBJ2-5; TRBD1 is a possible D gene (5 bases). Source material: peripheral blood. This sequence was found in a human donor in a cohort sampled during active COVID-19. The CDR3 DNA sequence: TGTGCCAGCAGCTCGGCAGGGGAGACCCAGTACTTC. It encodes CASSSAGETQYF.